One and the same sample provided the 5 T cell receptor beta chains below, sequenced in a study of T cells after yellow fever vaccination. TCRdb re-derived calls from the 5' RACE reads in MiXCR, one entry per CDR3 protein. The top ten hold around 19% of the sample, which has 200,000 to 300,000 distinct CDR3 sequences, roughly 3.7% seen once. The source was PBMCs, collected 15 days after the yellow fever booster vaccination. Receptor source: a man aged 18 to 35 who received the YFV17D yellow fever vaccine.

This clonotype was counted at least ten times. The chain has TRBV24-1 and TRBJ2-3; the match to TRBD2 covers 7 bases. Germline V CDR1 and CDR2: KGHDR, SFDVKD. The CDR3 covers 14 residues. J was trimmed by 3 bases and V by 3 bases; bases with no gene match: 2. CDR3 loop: CATSDSGETDTQYF. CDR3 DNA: TGTGCCACCAGTGATAGCGGGGAAACAGATACGCAGTATTTT.

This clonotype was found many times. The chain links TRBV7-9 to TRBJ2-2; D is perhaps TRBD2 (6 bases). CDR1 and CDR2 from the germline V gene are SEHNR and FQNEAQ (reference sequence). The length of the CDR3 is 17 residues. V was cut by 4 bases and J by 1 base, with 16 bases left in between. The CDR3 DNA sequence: TGTGCCAGCAGCTCAACTAGGAGCGGGTTGAACACCGGGGAGCTGTTTTTT. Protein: CASSSTRSGLNTGELFF.

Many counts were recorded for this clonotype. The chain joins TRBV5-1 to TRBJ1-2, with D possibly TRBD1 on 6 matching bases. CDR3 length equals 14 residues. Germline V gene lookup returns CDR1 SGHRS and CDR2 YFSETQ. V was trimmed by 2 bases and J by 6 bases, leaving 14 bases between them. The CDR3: CASSFSGGPDGYTF. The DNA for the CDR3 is TGCGCCAGCAGCTTCTCCGGGGGCCCCGATGGCTACACCTTC.

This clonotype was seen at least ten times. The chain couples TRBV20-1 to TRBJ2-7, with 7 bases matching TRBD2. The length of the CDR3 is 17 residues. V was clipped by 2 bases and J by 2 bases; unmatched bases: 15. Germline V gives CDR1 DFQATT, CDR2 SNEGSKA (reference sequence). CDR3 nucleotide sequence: TGCAGTGCTAGACACCTCTCGGGAGGACGGAGCCCCTACGAGCAGTACGTC. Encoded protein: CSARHLSGGRSPYEQYV.

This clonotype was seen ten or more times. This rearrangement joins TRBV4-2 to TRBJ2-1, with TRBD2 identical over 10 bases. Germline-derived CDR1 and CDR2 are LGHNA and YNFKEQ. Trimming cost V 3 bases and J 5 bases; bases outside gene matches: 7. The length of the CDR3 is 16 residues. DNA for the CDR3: TGTGCCAGCAGCCAGGGATGGACTAGCGGAAACAATGAGCAGTTCTTC. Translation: CASSQGWTSGNNEQFF.